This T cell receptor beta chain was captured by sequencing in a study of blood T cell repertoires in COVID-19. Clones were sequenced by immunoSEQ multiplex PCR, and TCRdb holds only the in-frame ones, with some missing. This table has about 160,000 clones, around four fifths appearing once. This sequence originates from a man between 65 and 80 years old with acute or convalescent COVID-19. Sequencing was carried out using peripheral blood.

As DNA, the CDR3 is TGCGCCAGCAGCTTGGCCACCGCGAAGGGCTACACCTTC. Amino acid sequence: CASSLATAKGYTF. The rearrangement uses TRBV5-1 and TRBJ1-2; D is ambiguous. CDR1 is SGHRS and CDR2 is YFSETQ in the germline V gene. The V gene lost 0 bases and the J gene lost 8 bases, with 11 bases spanning the gap. This CDR3 has 13 residues.